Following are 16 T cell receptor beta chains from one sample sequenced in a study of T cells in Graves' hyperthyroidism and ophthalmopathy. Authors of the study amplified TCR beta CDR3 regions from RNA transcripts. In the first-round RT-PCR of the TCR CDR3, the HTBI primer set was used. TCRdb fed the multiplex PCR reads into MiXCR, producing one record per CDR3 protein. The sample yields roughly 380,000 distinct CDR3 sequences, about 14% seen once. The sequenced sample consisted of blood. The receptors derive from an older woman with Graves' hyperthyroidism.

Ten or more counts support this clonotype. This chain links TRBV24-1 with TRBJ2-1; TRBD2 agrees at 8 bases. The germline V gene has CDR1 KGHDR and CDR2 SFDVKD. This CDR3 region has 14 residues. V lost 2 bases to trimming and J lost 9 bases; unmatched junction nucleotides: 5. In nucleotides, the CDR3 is TGTGCCACCAGTGATTCGAGGACTAGCATTGAGCAGTTCTTC. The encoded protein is CATSDSRTSIEQFF.

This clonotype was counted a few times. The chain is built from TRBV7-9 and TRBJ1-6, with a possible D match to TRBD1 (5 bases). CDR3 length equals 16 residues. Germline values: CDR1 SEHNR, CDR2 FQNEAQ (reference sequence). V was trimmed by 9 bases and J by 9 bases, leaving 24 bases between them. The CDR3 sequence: CARAERGVGFVSPLHF. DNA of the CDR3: TGTGCCAGGGCGGAACGGGGGGTCGGGTTCGTTTCACCCCTCCACTTT.

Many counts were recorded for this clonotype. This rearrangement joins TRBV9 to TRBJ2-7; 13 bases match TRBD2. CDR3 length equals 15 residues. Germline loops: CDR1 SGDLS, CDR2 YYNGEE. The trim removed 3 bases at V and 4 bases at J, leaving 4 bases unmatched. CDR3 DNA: TGTGCCAGCAGCGGAGGACTAGCGGGAGATTACGAGCAGTACTTC. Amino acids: CASSGGLAGDYEQYF.

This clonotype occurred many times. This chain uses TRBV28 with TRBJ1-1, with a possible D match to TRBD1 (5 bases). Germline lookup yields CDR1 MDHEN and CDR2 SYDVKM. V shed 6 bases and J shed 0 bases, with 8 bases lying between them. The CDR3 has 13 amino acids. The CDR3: CASRPQVNTEAFF. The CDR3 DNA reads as TGTGCCAGCAGGCCACAGGTGAACACTGAAGCTTTCTTT.

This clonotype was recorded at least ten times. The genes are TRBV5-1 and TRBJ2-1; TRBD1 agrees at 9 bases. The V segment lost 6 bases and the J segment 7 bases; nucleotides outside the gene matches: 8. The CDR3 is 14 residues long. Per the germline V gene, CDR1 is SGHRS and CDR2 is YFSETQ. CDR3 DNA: TGCGCCAGCACTCCGGGACAGGGATCGAATGAGCAGTTCTTC. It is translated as CASTPGQGSNEQFF.

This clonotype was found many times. This CDR3 reads CASSPRGLEQYF. In DNA, the CDR3 is TGTGCCAGCAGCCCCCGGGGCTTGGAGCAGTACTTC. This sequence joins TRBV27 and TRBJ2-7, with D perhaps TRBD1 or TRBD2 (5 bases each). CDR3 size: 12 residues. Trimming stripped 6 bases from V and 7 bases from J, with 13 bases between. Germline V gives CDR1 MNHEY, CDR2 SMNVEV (reference sequence).

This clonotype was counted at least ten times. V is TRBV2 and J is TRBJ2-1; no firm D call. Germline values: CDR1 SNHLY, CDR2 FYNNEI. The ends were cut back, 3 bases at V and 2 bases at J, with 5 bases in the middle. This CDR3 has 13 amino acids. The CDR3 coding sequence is TGTGCCAGCAGTGATCTTGCCTACAATGAGCAGTTCTTC. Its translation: CASSDLAYNEQFF.

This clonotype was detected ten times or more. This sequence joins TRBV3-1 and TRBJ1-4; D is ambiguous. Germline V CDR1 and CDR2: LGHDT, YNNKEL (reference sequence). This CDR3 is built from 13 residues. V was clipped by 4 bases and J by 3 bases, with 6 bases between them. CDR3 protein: CASSPGPNEKLFF. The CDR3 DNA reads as TGTGCCAGCAGCCCTGGGCCTAATGAAAAACTGTTTTTT.

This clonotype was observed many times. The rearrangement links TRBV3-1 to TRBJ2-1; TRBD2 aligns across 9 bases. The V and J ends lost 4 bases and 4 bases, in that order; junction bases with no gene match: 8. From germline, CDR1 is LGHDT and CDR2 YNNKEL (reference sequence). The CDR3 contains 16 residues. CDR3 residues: CASSPNGRGGYNEQFF. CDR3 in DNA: TGTGCCAGCAGCCCGAATGGGCGGGGGGGTTACAATGAGCAGTTCTTC.

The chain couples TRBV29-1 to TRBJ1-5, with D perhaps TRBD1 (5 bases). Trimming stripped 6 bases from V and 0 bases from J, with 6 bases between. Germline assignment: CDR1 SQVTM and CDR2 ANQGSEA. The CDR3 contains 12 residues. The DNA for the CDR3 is TGCAGCGTCAGGGATAGCAATCAGCCCCAGCATTTT. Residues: CSVRDSNQPQHF. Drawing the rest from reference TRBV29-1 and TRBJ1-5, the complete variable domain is SAVISQKPSRDICQRGTSLTIQCQVDSQVTMMFWYRQQPGQSLTLIATANQGSEATYESGFVIDKFPISRPNLTFSTLTVSNMSPEDSSIYLCSVRDSNQPQHFGDGTRLSIL.

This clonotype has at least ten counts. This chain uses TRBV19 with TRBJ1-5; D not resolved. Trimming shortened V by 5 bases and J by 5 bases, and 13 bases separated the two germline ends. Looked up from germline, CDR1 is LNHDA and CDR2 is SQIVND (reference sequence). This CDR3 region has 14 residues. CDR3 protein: CASSGLREDQPQHF. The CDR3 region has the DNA TGTGCCAGTAGTGGTTTGAGGGAGGATCAGCCCCAGCATTTT.

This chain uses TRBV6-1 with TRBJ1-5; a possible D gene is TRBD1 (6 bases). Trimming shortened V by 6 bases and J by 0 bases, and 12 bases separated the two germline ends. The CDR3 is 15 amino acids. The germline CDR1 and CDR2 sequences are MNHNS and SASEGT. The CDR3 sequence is CASSHNRASNQPQHF. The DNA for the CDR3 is TGTGCCAGCAGCCACAACAGGGCTAGCAATCAGCCCCAGCATTTT.

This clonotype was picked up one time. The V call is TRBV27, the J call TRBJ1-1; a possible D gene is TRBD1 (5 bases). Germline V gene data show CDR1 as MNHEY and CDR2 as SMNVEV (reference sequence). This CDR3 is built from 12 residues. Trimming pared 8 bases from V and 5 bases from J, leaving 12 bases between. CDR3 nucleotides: TGTGCCAGCGGGGGTCTTGGTACTGAAGCTTTCTTT. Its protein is CASGGLGTEAFF.

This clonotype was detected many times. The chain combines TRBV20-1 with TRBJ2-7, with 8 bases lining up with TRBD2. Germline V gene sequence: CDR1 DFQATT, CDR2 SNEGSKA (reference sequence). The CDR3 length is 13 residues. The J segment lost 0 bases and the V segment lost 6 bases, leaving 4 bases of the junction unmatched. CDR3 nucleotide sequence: TGCAGTGCGATAGCGGGGAGCTCCTACGAGCAGTACTTC. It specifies CSAIAGSSYEQYF.

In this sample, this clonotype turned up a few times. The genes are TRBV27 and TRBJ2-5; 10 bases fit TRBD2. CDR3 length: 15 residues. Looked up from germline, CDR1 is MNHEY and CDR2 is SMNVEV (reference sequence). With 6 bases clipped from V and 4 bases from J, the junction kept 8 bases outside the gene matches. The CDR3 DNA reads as TGTGCCAGCAGCGAACTAGCGGGATCTTCAGAGACCCAGTACTTC. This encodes CASSELAGSSETQYF.

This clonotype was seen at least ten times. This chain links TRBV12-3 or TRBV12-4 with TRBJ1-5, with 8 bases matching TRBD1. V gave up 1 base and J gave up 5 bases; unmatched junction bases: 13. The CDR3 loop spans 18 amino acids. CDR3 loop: CASSLGEMDREVDQPQHF. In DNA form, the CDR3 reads TGTGCCAGCAGTTTAGGGGAGATGGACAGGGAGGTGGATCAGCCCCAGCATTTT.